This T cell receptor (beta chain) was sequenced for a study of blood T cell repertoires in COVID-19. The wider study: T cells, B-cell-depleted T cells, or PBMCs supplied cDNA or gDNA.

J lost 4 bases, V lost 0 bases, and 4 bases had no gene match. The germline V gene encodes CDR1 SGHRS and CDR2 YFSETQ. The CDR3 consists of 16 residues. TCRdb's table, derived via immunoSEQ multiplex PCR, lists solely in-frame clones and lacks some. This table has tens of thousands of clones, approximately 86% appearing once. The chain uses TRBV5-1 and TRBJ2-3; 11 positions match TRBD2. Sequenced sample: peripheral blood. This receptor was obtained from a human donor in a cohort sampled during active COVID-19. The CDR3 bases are TGCGCCAGCAGCTTGGTAGCGGGGGGGCCCCCAGATACGCAGTATTTT. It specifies CASSLVAGGPPDTQYF.